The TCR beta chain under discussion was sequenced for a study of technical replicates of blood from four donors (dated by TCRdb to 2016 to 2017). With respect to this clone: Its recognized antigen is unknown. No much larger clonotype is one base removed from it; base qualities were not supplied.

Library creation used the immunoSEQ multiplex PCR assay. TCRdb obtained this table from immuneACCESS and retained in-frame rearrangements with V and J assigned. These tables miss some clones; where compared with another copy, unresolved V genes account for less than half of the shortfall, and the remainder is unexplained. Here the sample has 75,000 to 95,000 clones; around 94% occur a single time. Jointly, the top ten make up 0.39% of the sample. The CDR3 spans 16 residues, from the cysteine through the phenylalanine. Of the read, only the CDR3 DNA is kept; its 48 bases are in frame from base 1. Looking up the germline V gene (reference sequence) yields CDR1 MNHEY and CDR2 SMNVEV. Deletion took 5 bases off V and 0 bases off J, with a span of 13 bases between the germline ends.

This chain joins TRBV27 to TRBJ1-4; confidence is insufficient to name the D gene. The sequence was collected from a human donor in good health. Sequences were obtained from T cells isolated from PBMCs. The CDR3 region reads CASSPWAVTTNEKLFF. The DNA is TGTGCCAGCAGTCCGTGGGCCGTTACAACTAATGAAAAACTGTTTTTT.